This TCR beta chain was sequenced in a study of T-cell memory formation after mild COVID-19. Across the whole study: TCR clusters showed largely donor specificity.

CDR1 is SGHRS, CDR2 YFSETQ, per germline. The V gene lost 1 base and the J gene lost 3 bases, with 7 bases spanning the gap. This CDR3 contains 13 residues. Constant-segment primers and 5'RACE yielded cDNA libraries for TCR alpha and TCR beta, each carrying sample barcodes and UMIs. MiXCR, run by TCRdb on the 5' RACE reads, gives a single entry per CDR3 protein. The sample records 550,000 to 700,000 distinct CDR3 sequences, 17% being singletons. There are a few counts of this clonotype. Its antigen is undetermined. Study outcomes and limitations: In pre-infection memory, a portion of responding clones appeared, which suggested that cross-reactive memory joined. Contracting clones from day 15 to 85 showed balanced CD4/CD8; later expanders favored CD4+.

The sample taken for sequencing was PBMCs or a T cell subset sorted from them (not recorded which). This clonotype was sampled from an adult woman who had mild COVID-19 (a few samples of this study predate the infection). Cell type and time point are not known. The chain links TRBV5-1 to TRBJ1-1; D not resolved. The CDR3 spells CASSLKRDTEAFF. The CDR3 DNA sequence: TGCGCCAGCAGCTTGAAACGGGACACTGAAGCTTTCTTT.